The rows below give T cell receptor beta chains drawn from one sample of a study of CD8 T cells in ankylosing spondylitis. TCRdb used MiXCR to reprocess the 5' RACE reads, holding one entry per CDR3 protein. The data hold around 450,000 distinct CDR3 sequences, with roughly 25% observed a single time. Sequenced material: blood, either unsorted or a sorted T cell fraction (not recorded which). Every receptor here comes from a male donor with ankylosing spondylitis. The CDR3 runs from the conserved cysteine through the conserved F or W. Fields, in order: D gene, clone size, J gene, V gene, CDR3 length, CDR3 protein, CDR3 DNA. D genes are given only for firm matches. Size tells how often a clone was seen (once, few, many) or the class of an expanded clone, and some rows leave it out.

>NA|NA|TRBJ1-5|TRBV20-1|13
CSARVEYNQPQHF
TGCAGTGCTAGAGTGGAGTACAATCAGCCCCAGCATTTT
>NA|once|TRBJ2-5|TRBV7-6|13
CASSLAQGETQYF
TGTGCCAGCAGCTTAGCCCAAGGGGAGACCCAGTACTTC
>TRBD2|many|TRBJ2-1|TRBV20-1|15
CSAPNRLAGVDEQFF
TGCAGTGCTCCAAACCGGCTAGCGGGAGTCGATGAGCAGTTCTTC
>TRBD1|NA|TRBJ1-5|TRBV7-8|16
CASSIDRGRVNQPQHF
TGTGCCAGCAGCATCGACAGGGGGCGCGTCAATCAGCCCCAGCATTTT
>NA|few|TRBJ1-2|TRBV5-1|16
CASSFSPGDWGYGYTF
TGCGCCAGCAGCTTCTCGCCAGGGGATTGGGGGTATGGCTACACCTTC
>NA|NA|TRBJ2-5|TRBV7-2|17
CASSQKMGGTGQETQYF
TGTGCCAGCTCCCAAAAGATGGGAGGGACAGGACAAGAGACCCAGTACTTC
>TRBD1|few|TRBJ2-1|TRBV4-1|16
CASSQPGTGGHNEQFF
TGCGCCAGCAGCCAGCCCGGGACAGGGGGCCACAATGAGCAGTTCTTC
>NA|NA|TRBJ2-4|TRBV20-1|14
CSARDFPGKNIQYF
TGCAGTGCTAGAGATTTTCCAGGGAAAAACATTCAGTACTTC
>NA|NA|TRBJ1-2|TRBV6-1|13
CASSTGTNYGYTF
TGTGCCAGCAGCACAGGGACCAACTATGGCTACACCTTC
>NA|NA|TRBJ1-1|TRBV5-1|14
CASSLPRGDTEAFF
TGCGCCAGCAGCTTGCCACGAGGGGACACTGAAGCTTTCTTT
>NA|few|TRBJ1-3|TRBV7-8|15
CASSETLSSGNTIYF
TGTGCCAGCAGCGAGACTCTGAGCTCTGGAAACACCATATATTTT
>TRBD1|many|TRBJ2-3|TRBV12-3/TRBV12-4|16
CASSSTGTGSTDTQYF
TGTGCCAGCAGTTCCACCGGGACAGGATCCACAGATACGCAGTATTTT
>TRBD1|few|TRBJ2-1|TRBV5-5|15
CASSPGTGRYNEQFF
TGTGCCAGCAGCCCGGGGACAGGGCGCTACAATGAGCAGTTCTTC
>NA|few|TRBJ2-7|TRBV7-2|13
CASSLGGIYEQYF
TGTGCCAGCAGCTTGGGCGGGATCTACGAGCAGTACTTC
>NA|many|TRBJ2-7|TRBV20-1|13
CSARRDGAYEQYF
TGCAGTGCTAGAAGGGACGGCGCCTACGAGCAGTACTTC
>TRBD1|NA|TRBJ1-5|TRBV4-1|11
CVGTGNQPQHF
TGCGTGGGGACAGGCAATCAGCCCCAGCATTTT
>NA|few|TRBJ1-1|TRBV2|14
CASSVDRPGAEAFF
TGTGCCAGCAGTGTTGACAGGCCTGGGGCTGAAGCTTTCTTT
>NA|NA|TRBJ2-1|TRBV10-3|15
CAISGRDGSYNEQFF
TGTGCCATCAGTGGTCGTGACGGGTCCTACAATGAGCAGTTCTTC
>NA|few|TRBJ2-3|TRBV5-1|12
CASSPRKGTQYF
TGCGCCAGCAGCCCCCGAAAGGGGACGCAGTATTTT
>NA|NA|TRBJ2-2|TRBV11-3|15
CASGPGWENTGELFF
TGTGCCAGCGGACCCGGGTGGGAGAACACCGGGGAGCTGTTTTTT
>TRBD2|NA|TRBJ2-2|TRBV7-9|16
CASSPGTSRNTGELFF
TGTGCCAGCAGCCCCGGGACTAGCCGGAACACCGGGGAGCTGTTTTTT
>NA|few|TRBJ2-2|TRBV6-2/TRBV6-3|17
CASSGRAGRSNTGELFF
TGTGCCAGCAGTGGCAGGGCGGGACGATCGAACACCGGGGAGCTGTTTTTT
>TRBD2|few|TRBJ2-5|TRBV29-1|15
CSVSLAGGPGETQYF
TGCAGCGTTTCCCTAGCGGGAGGGCCGGGAGAGACCCAGTACTTC
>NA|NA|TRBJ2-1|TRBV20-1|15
CSAPLAGFSDNEQFF
TGCAGTGCTCCCTTGGCGGGATTCTCCGACAATGAGCAGTTCTTC
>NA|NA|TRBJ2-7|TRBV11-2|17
CASSQRPEGQPSYEQYF
TGTGCCAGCAGCCAAAGGCCCGAAGGACAGCCCTCCTACGAGCAGTACTTC
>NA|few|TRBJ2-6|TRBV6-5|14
CASSHPDRANVLTF
TGTGCCAGCAGTCACCCGGACAGGGCCAACGTCCTGACTTTC
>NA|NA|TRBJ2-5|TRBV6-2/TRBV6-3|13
CASSYQPTETQYF
TGTGCCAGCAGTTATCAACCTACAGAGACCCAGTACTTC
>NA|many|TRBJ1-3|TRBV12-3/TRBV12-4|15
CASSPPGQIEGTIYF
TGTGCCAGCAGTCCCCCGGGTCAAATTGAAGGGACCATATATTTT
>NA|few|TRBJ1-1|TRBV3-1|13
CASSLNMNTEAFF
TGTGCCAGCAGCCTCAACATGAACACTGAAGCTTTCTTT
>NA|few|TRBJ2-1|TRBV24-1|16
CATSDSGRISYNEQFF
TGTGCCACCAGTGATAGCGGCAGGATTTCCTACAATGAGCAGTTCTTC
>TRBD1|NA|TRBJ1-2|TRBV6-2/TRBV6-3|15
CASNPRDRGGYGYTF
TGTGCCAGCAACCCCCGGGACAGGGGCGGCTATGGCTACACCTTC
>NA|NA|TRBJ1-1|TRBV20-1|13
CSAERGLDTEAFF
TGCAGTGCTGAGCGGGGTCTTGACACTGAAGCTTTCTTT
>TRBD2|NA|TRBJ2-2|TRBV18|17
CASSPRPGLAGTGELFF
TGTGCCAGCTCACCAAGGCCGGGACTAGCGGGAACCGGGGAGCTGTTTTTT
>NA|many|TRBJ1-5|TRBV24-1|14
CATSVAGTHQPQHF
TGTGCCACCAGTGTCGCGGGGACACATCAGCCCCAGCATTTT
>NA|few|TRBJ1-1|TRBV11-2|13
CASSLDPGTEAFF
TGTGCCAGCAGCTTAGATCCGGGTACTGAAGCTTTCTTT
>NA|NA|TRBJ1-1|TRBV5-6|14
CASSLGEWGAEAFF
TGTGCCAGCAGCTTGGGGGAGTGGGGAGCTGAAGCTTTCTTT
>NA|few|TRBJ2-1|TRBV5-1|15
CASSLDAPRVDEQFF
TGCGCCAGCAGCTTGGATGCCCCCCGGGTGGATGAGCAGTTCTTC
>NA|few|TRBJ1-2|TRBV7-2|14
CASSQSQGTYGYTF
TGTGCCAGCAGCCAAAGCCAGGGCACCTATGGCTACACCTTC
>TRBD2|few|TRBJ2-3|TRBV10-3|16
CAISDRLAGDTDTQYF
TGTGCCATCAGTGATCGCCTAGCGGGGGACACAGATACGCAGTATTTT
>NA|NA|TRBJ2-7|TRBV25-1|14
CASSEPRGPNEQYF
TGTGCCAGCAGTGAACCGAGGGGCCCAAACGAGCAGTACTTC
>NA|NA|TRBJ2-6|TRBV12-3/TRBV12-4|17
CASSLTTTYSGANVLTF
TGTGCCAGCAGCCTAACTACGACCTACTCTGGGGCCAACGTCCTGACTTTC
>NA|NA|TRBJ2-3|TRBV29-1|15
CSAKSLSVVTDTQYF
TGCAGCGCAAAGTCCCTGAGCGTAGTCACAGATACGCAGTATTTT
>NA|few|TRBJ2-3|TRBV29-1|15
CSVAGALHRRDTQYF
TGCAGCGTCGCCGGGGCACTCCACAGGAGAGATACGCAGTATTTT
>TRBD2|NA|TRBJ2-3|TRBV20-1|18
CSASRTSGMFHYTDTQYF
TGCAGTGCTTCCCGGACTAGCGGGATGTTCCACTACACAGATACGCAGTATTTT
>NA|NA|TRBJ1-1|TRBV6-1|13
CASSEARGTEASF
TGTGCCAGCAGTGAAGCGAGGGGGACTGAAGCTTCCTTT
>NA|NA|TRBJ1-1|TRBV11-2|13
CASRHFGGTEAFF
TGTGCCAGCCGACACTTCGGAGGGACTGAAGCTTTCTTT
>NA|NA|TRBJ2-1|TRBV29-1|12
CSVAGQINEQFF
TGCAGCGTGGCGGGACAGATCAATGAGCAGTTCTTC
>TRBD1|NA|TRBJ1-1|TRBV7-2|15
CASSRQGGAGTEAFF
TGTGCCAGCAGCCGACAGGGCGGGGCGGGCACTGAAGCTTTCTTT
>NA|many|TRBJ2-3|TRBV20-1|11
CSATLADTQYF
TGCAGTGCTACCCTGGCAGATACGCAGTATTTT
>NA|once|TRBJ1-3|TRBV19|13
CASSRAPGNTIYF
TGTGCCAGCTCGAGGGCCCCTGGAAACACCATATATTTT
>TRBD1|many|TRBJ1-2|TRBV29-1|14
CSVTRDRGNYGYTF
TGCAGCGTTACCCGGGACAGGGGGAACTATGGCTACACCTTC
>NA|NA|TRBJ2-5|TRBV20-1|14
CSAALDGSMETQYF
TGCAGTGCTGCCCTCGACGGGAGTATGGAGACCCAGTACTTC
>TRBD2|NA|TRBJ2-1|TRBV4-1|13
CASSPRWEGEQFF
TGCGCCAGCAGCCCCCGGTGGGAGGGCGAGCAGTTCTTC